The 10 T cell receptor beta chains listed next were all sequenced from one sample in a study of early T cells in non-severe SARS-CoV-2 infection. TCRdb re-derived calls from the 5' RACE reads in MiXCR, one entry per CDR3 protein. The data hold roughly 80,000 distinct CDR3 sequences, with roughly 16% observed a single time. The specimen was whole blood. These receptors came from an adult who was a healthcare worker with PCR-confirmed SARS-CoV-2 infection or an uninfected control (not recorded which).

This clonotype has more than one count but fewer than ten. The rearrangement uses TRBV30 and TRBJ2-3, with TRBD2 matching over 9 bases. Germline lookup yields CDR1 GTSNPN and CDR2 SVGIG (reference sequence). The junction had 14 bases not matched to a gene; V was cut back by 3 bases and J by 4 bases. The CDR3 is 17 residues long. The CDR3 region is CAWSAKNWAGGPDTQYF. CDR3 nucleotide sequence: TGTGCCTGGAGCGCGAAAAATTGGGCGGGAGGGCCAGATACGCAGTATTTT.

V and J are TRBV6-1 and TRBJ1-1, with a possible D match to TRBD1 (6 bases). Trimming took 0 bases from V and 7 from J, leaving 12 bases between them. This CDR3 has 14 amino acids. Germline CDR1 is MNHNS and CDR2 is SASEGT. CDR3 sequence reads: CASSEAFRGVEAFF. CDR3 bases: TGTGCCAGCAGTGAAGCTTTTAGGGGGGTTGAAGCTTTCTTT.

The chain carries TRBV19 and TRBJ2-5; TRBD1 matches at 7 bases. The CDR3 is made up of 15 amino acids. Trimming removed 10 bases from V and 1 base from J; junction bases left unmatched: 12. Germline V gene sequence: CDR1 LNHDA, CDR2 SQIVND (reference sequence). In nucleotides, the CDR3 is TGTGCCACCGGTGACAGGGCCCTCCTCCAAGAGACCCAGTACTTC. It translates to CATGDRALLQETQYF.

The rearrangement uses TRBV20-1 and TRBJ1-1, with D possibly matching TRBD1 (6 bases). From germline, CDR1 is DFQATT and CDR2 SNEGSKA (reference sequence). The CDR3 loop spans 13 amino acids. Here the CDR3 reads CSPRGEGDTEAFF. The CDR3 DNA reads TGCAGCCCCCGGGGGGAGGGGGACACTGAAGCTTTCTTT.

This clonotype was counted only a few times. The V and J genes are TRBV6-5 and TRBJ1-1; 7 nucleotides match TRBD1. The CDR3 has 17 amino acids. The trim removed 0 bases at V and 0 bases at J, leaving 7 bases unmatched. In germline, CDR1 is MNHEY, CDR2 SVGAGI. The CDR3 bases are TGTGCCAGCAGTTACTCATGGGGACAGAGGCTGAACACTGAAGCTTTCTTT. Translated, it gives CASSYSWGQRLNTEAFF.

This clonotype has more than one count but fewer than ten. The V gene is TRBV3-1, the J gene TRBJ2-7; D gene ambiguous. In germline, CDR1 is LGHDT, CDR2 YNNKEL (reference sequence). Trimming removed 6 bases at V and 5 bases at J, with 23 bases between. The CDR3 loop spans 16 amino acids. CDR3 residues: CASSQRLLGSPHEQYF. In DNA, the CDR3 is TGTGCCAGCAGTCAACGGCTTCTGGGAAGTCCCCACGAGCAGTACTTC.

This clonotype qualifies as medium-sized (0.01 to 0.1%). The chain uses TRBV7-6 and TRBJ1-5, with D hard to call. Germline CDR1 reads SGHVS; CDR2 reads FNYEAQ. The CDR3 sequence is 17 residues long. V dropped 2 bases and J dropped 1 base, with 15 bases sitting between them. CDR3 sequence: CASSLSVSAGSNQPQHF. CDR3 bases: TGTGCCAGCAGCTTATCGGTATCCGCGGGAAGCAATCAGCCCCAGCATTTT.

The CDR3 coding sequence is TGTGCCAGCACAGCGGTGAACACCGGGGAGCTGTTTTTT. Translation gives CASTAVNTGELFF. The chain links TRBV5-6 to TRBJ2-2, with TRBD2 as a possible D gene (5 bases). The germline CDR1 and CDR2 sequences are SGHDT and YYEEEE. The CDR3 runs to 13 residues. Trimming removed 6 bases from V and 1 base from J, with 7 bases in between.

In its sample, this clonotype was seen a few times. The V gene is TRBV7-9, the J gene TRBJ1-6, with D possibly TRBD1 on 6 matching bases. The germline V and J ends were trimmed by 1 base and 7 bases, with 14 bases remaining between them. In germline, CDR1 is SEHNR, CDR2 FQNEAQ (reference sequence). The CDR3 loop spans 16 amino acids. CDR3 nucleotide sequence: TGTGCCAGCAGCTTAGTTGGGGGCGCGGGCAATTCACCCCTCCACTTT. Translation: CASSLVGGAGNSPLHF.

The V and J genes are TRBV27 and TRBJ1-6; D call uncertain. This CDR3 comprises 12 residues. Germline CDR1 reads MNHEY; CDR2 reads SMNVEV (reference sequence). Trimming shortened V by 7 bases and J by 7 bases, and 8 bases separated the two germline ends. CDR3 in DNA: TGTGCCAGCAAGGAGAGAAATTCACCCCTCCACTTT. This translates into CASKERNSPLHF.